The sequence of this T cell receptor (beta chain) was determined in a study of blood T cell repertoires in COVID-19 (dated by TCRdb to the early 2020s). Regarding the complete study: Samples covering the acute and convalescent phases of COVID-19 were provided by collaborators in the United States, Italy and Spain. The prospective study material was composed of cDNA or gDNA derived from T cells, B-cell-depleted T cells, or PBMCs. Subjects who had been exposed to COVID-19, were actively infected with it, or had recovered from it provided the deeply sampled blood TCRbeta repertoires that made up the dataset. A freely available public database, intended as a resource for researchers studying the immune response to SARS-CoV-2, is where the repertoires were released. Samples came from the ongoing ImmuneRACE study (first 160 participants) plus 1,254 subjects from 6 global collaborators. The sample metadata nearly always contained a de-identified subject ID, COVID-19 status, age in years and sex. Where available, HLA class I and class II types were taken from metadata supplied by the sample provider and were not determined by assay-based typing. The research as a whole found: The amount of clinical and demographic metadata varied by source and participant and was provided uncurated.

TCRbeta CDR3 regions were amplified from genomic DNA using the immunoSEQ Assay, a bias-controlled multiplex PCR. On the study's bioinformatics: Within the assay, amplification of reference gene primers was used to estimate how many nucleated cells each sample contained. To quantify the absolute abundance of each unique TCRbeta CDR3 rearrangement, sequence reads were collapsed and filtered. Productive Simpson clonality was computed per sample as the square root of Simpson's diversity index over productive rearrangements. TCRdb carries this immuneACCESS record with in-frame sequences only. Its versions omit some clonotypes, under half of them owing to an unresolved V gene in the studies checked, with the rest unexplained. V and J calls and clone size follow that table, whereas D and trimming were derived from the DNA. Across this sample there are around 700,000 clones, with 90% seen only once. Jointly, the top ten make up 0.2% to 0.3% of the sample.

CDR1 and CDR2 were assigned from the germline V gene as MNHEY and SVGAGI. The CDR3 covers 14 residues, taking in both the cysteine and the phenylalanine. Only the CDR3 DNA is retained, 42 bases long and in frame from the first base. V sheds 5 bases and J sheds 3 bases, leaving 12 bases between their ends. To note about this clone: The antigen it recognizes is unknown. Base qualities are not at hand, and no much larger clone is one base apart. The same CDR3 can be traced to other DNA sequences in this sample.

Collaborating institutions collected whole blood in K2EDTA tubes following their own protocols. For TCRbeta analysis, collaborator samples were shipped as frozen whole blood, as isolated PBMCs, or as DNA extracted from either sample type. Rearrangement joined TRBV6-5 to TRBJ2-3; no confident D gene assignment can be made. The sample consisted of peripheral blood. The sequence was obtained from a woman younger than 30 with acute or convalescent COVID-19. Here is the DNA: TGTGCCAGCAGTCTTACTGGCGGAACAGATACGCAGTATTTT. The translation is CASSLTGGTDTQYF.